This entry features one TCR beta chain sequence. Its antigen is as yet unknown. Sequenced by immunoSEQ multiplex PCR; TCRdb stores in-frame clones only, minus some. The profile shows some 130,000 clones, about 81% of them singletons. This entry comes from a study of radiation and T cells in renal cell carcinoma. Study summary: Nephrectomy followed 15 Gy stereotactic body radiation by 4 weeks. Findings of the study overall: In blood, top tumor clones expanded by 2 weeks, shrinking by 4.

Germline V gene sequence: CDR1 MGHDK, CDR2 SYGVNS. Trimming took 5 bases from V and 7 from J; bases not matched to a gene: 5. The CDR3 is made up of 15 amino acids. Time point: blood 2 weeks post-SBRT. Treatment given: 15 Gy SBRT to primary tumor, nephrectomy 4 weeks later. J is TRBJ1-4 and V is TRBV25-1, with 12 bases aligning to TRBD1. Sample: blood, taken from a patient whose treatment included radiotherapy and nephrectomy. The clonotype originates from a woman in her sixties or seventies with renal cell carcinoma. CDR3 residues: CASSPGTGGFEKLFF. In DNA form, the CDR3 reads TGTGCCAGCAGTCCCGGGACAGGGGGCTTTGAAAAACTGTTTTTT.